A single TCR beta chain is shown here with its context. Its antigen is unidentified. Second doses were pooled across both intervals (about 4 or about 12 weeks). This entry is derived from a study of T cell responses to AZD1222 COVID-19 vaccine. Notes on the study in general: Targets within unmutated variant regions were reportedly found for nearly half of spike-specific TCRs. Clonal diversity may have been underestimated, and the donors were mostly white British, with more females than males. Following two doses of AZD1222, Spike-specific TCR breadth and depth rose.

Using immunoSEQ multiplex PCR, the repertoire was profiled, and TCRdb retains in-frame clones only, with some absent. The data hold 150,000 to 200,000 clones, with about 91% observed a single time. The specimen was peripheral blood, collected 28 days after the second AZD1222 dose. The sequence came from an adult who received the AZD1222 COVID-19 vaccine.

The CDR3 spells CASSVLAGGLGTDTQYF. The DNA for the CDR3 is TGTGCCAGTAGTGTACTAGCGGGGGGGCTCGGCACAGATACGCAGTATTTT. The rearrangement links TRBV19 to TRBJ2-3, with 13 bases matching TRBD2. The V and J ends lost 5 bases and 1 base, in that order; junction bases with no gene match: 6. The CDR3 sequence is 17 residues long. Germline CDR1 LNHDA, CDR2 SQIVND (reference sequence).